A selection of T cell receptor beta chains follows, all from one sample in a study of molecular identifiers for immune sequencing clone quantification. TCRdb re-called the PCR reads through MiXCR, storing one row per CDR3 protein. Here the sample spans tens of thousands of distinct CDR3 sequences, roughly 20% being singletons. Sample: naive CD8+ T cells from blood, with Jurkat cell RNA spiked in. All receptors derive from a human donor in good health. Some libraries in this study had Jurkat cell RNA spiked in. Both conserved end residues are part of each CDR3. Fields, in order: D gene, J gene, clone size, V gene, CDR3 protein, CDR3 DNA. D genes are given only for firm matches. Clone size appears in some rows only: once, few, many, or a class for an expanded clone.

d_call: NA; j_call: TRBJ2-3; clone_size: NA; v_call: TRBV11-3; cdr3_aa: CASSQKGTDTQYF; cdr3_nt: TGTGCCAGCAGTCAAAAAGGTACAGATACGCAGTATTTT
d_call: NA; j_call: TRBJ1-2; clone_size: many; v_call: TRBV27; cdr3_aa: CASSLTGNYGYTF; cdr3_nt: TGTGCCAGCAGTTTAACAGGGAACTATGGCTACACCTTC
d_call: NA; j_call: TRBJ1-2; clone_size: few; v_call: TRBV7-9; cdr3_aa: CASSGQTHGYTF; cdr3_nt: TGTGCCAGCAGCGGACAGACGCATGGCTACACCTTC
d_call: TRBD2; j_call: TRBJ2-3; clone_size: many; v_call: TRBV27; cdr3_aa: CASSLSFGGGTDTQYF; cdr3_nt: TGTGCCAGCAGTTTGTCCTTTGGGGGGGGCACAGATACGCAGTATTTT
d_call: NA; j_call: TRBJ2-2; clone_size: many; v_call: TRBV14; cdr3_aa: CASSPGRPYTGELFF; cdr3_nt: TGTGCCAGCAGCCCTGGACGCCCATACACCGGGGAGCTGTTTTTT
d_call: TRBD2; j_call: TRBJ2-1; clone_size: many; v_call: TRBV5-1; cdr3_aa: CASSLSSGRYGYNEQFF; cdr3_nt: TGCGCCAGCAGCTTGTCTAGCGGGAGATATGGCTACAATGAGCAGTTCTTC
d_call: NA; j_call: TRBJ2-7; clone_size: few; v_call: TRBV6-2/TRBV6-3; cdr3_aa: CASSFIRGAYEQYF; cdr3_nt: TGTGCCAGCAGTTTCATCAGGGGGGCCTACGAGCAGTACTTC
d_call: NA; j_call: TRBJ1-1; clone_size: many; v_call: TRBV30; cdr3_aa: CAWSYRSNTEAFF; cdr3_nt: TGTGCCTGGAGTTACAGGTCGAACACTGAAGCTTTCTTT
d_call: NA; j_call: TRBJ2-7; clone_size: NA; v_call: TRBV4-1; cdr3_aa: CASSQVNYEQCF; cdr3_nt: TGCGCCAGCAGCCAGGTTAACTACGAGCAGTGCTTC
d_call: TRBD2; j_call: TRBJ2-1; clone_size: many; v_call: TRBV7-9; cdr3_aa: CASSLVREIWSYNEQFF; cdr3_nt: TGTGCCAGCAGCTTGGTGCGGGAGATATGGTCCTACAATGAGCAGTTCTTC
d_call: TRBD2; j_call: TRBJ2-1; clone_size: few; v_call: TRBV27; cdr3_aa: CASSLLLAGGVSNEQFF; cdr3_nt: TGTGCCAGCAGTTTATTATTAGCGGGAGGGGTTTCGAATGAGCAGTTCTTC
d_call: NA; j_call: TRBJ1-5; clone_size: many; v_call: TRBV5-6; cdr3_aa: CASSLAAGTNQPQHF; cdr3_nt: TGTGCCAGCAGCTTGGCGGCAGGGACCAATCAGCCCCAGCATTTT
d_call: NA; j_call: TRBJ2-5; clone_size: many; v_call: TRBV18; cdr3_aa: CASSTSNTQETQYF; cdr3_nt: TGTGCCAGCTCAACCTCAAATACACAAGAGACCCAGTACTTC
d_call: TRBD1; j_call: TRBJ2-5; clone_size: many; v_call: TRBV7-9; cdr3_aa: CASSPGQGAWETQYF; cdr3_nt: TGTGCCAGCAGCCCAGGACAGGGGGCTTGGGAGACCCAGTACTTC
d_call: NA; j_call: TRBJ2-1; clone_size: many; v_call: TRBV20-1; cdr3_aa: CSARLLGLSYNEQFF; cdr3_nt: TGCAGTGCTAGACTGCTTGGCTTGTCCTACAATGAGCAGTTCTTC
d_call: TRBD2; j_call: TRBJ2-3; clone_size: many; v_call: TRBV28; cdr3_aa: CASRGLAGLIGTDTQYF; cdr3_nt: TGTGCCAGCAGGGGACTAGCGGGATTAATTGGTACAGATACGCAGTATTTT
d_call: TRBD2; j_call: TRBJ2-1; clone_size: many; v_call: TRBV3-1; cdr3_aa: CASTSGTSGSNPLNEQFF; cdr3_nt: TGTGCCAGCACCTCTGGGACTAGCGGGAGTAATCCGTTAAATGAGCAGTTCTTC
d_call: NA; j_call: TRBJ1-2; clone_size: few; v_call: TRBV12-5; cdr3_aa: CASGLEYRISGYTF; cdr3_nt: TGTGCTAGTGGTTTGGAGTACAGAATCTCTGGCTACACCTTC
d_call: NA; j_call: TRBJ2-3; clone_size: NA; v_call: TRBV7-3; cdr3_aa: CASSSVPGDSQYF; cdr3_nt: TGTGCCAGCAGCTCAGTCCCCGGGGATTCGCAGTATTTT
d_call: NA; j_call: TRBJ2-1; clone_size: many; v_call: TRBV20-1; cdr3_aa: CSARDLLSGEVSYNEQFF; cdr3_nt: TGCAGTGCTAGAGATCTTTTGTCGGGAGAGGTCTCCTACAATGAGCAGTTCTTC
d_call: NA; j_call: TRBJ1-6; clone_size: many; v_call: TRBV7-2; cdr3_aa: CASSSPSSSYNSPLHF; cdr3_nt: TGTGCCAGCAGCTCCCCCTCGAGCTCCTATAATTCACCCCTCCACTTT
d_call: TRBD1; j_call: TRBJ2-3; clone_size: many; v_call: TRBV2; cdr3_aa: CASWNGQGNVPLSTDTQYF; cdr3_nt: TGTGCCAGCTGGAATGGACAGGGGAATGTCCCGCTGAGCACAGATACGCAGTATTTT
d_call: TRBD1; j_call: TRBJ2-7; clone_size: NA; v_call: TRBV5-1; cdr3_aa: CASSLGDSTYEQYF; cdr3_nt: TGCGCCAGCAGCTTGGGGGACAGCACCTACGAGCAGTACTTC
d_call: NA; j_call: TRBJ2-1; clone_size: many; v_call: TRBV7-3; cdr3_aa: CASSFQGGEQFF; cdr3_nt: TGTGCCAGCAGCTTCCAGGGAGGCGAGCAGTTCTTC
d_call: NA; j_call: TRBJ2-2; clone_size: many; v_call: TRBV6-1; cdr3_aa: CASSHREWGELFF; cdr3_nt: TGTGCCAGCAGTCACAGAGAGTGGGGGGAGCTGTTTTTT
d_call: TRBD1; j_call: TRBJ2-1; clone_size: NA; v_call: TRBV7-3; cdr3_aa: CASSPTGQGMGNEQFF; cdr3_nt: TGTGCCAGCAGCCCCACGGGACAGGGTATGGGCAATGAGCAGTTCTTC
d_call: NA; j_call: TRBJ2-7; clone_size: many; v_call: TRBV4-2; cdr3_aa: CASSPDGSYEQYF; cdr3_nt: TGTGCCAGCAGCCCGGACGGATCCTACGAGCAGTACTTC
d_call: TRBD1; j_call: TRBJ1-1; clone_size: NA; v_call: TRBV5-4; cdr3_aa: CASADRVTNTEAFF; cdr3_nt: TGTGCCAGTGCAGACAGGGTAACGAACACTGAAGCTTTCTTT
d_call: NA; j_call: TRBJ1-1; clone_size: many; v_call: TRBV29-1; cdr3_aa: CSVDGGTNTEAFF; cdr3_nt: TGCAGCGTTGACGGGGGAACGAACACTGAAGCTTTCTTT
d_call: NA; j_call: TRBJ2-7; clone_size: NA; v_call: TRBV4-3; cdr3_aa: CASSQDRVGAQNEQCF; cdr3_nt: TGCGCCAGCAGCCAAGACAGGGTTGGGGCTCAAAACGAGCAGTGCTTC
d_call: NA; j_call: TRBJ2-3; clone_size: many; v_call: TRBV11-2; cdr3_aa: CASSLRVVRGDTQYF; cdr3_nt: TGTGCCAGCAGCTTAAGAGTTGTGCGTGGGGATACGCAGTATTTT
d_call: NA; j_call: TRBJ1-2; clone_size: many; v_call: TRBV29-1; cdr3_aa: CSVTDGDGYTF; cdr3_nt: TGCAGCGTGACGGACGGAGATGGCTACACCTTC
d_call: NA; j_call: TRBJ2-2; clone_size: many; v_call: TRBV4-1; cdr3_aa: CASSQEGRGYGTGELFF; cdr3_nt: TGCGCCAGCAGCCAAGAGGGCAGGGGATATGGGACCGGGGAGCTGTTTTTT
d_call: NA; j_call: TRBJ1-6; clone_size: NA; v_call: TRBV11-2; cdr3_aa: CASSLDLLGASRDSPLHF; cdr3_nt: TGTGCCAGCAGCTTAGACTTGCTCGGAGCGTCTAGGGATTCACCCCTCCACTTT
d_call: TRBD2; j_call: TRBJ2-7; clone_size: many; v_call: TRBV6-1; cdr3_aa: CASSEGISGTYEQYF; cdr3_nt: TGTGCCAGCAGTGAAGGTATTAGCGGGACTTACGAGCAGTACTTC
d_call: NA; j_call: TRBJ2-4; clone_size: many; v_call: TRBV28; cdr3_aa: CASSRDRNIQYF; cdr3_nt: TGTGCCAGCAGTCGTGACCGAAACATTCAGTACTTC
d_call: NA; j_call: TRBJ2-7; clone_size: few; v_call: TRBV27; cdr3_aa: CASSLYEGTYEQYF; cdr3_nt: TGTGCCAGCAGTTTATATGAGGGCACCTACGAGCAGTACTTC
d_call: NA; j_call: TRBJ2-5; clone_size: many; v_call: TRBV20-1; cdr3_aa: CSASSPGEVQETQYF; cdr3_nt: TGCAGTGCTAGCTCGCCGGGAGAGGTCCAAGAGACCCAGTACTTC
d_call: NA; j_call: TRBJ2-5; clone_size: many; v_call: TRBV21-1; cdr3_aa: CASSASVGQETQYF; cdr3_nt: TGTGCCAGCAGCGCGTCAGTCGGGCAAGAGACCCAGTACTTC
d_call: TRBD2; j_call: TRBJ2-3; clone_size: NA; v_call: TRBV27; cdr3_aa: CASSLWTSGSATQYF; cdr3_nt: TGTGCCAGCAGTTTATGGACTAGCGGGAGTGCTACGCAGTATTTT
d_call: NA; j_call: TRBJ1-3; clone_size: many; v_call: TRBV10-3; cdr3_aa: CASNSGNTIYF; cdr3_nt: TGTGCCAGCAACTCTGGAAACACCATATATTTT
d_call: NA; j_call: TRBJ2-1; clone_size: many; v_call: TRBV7-3; cdr3_aa: CASSENRAPYNEQFF; cdr3_nt: TGTGCCAGCAGCGAAAACAGGGCCCCCTACAATGAGCAGTTCTTC
d_call: NA; j_call: TRBJ1-1; clone_size: few; v_call: TRBV12-3/TRBV12-4; cdr3_aa: CASSAGRVTEAFF; cdr3_nt: TGTGCCAGCAGTGCCGGGAGGGTCACTGAAGCTTTCTTT
d_call: NA; j_call: TRBJ2-3; clone_size: many; v_call: TRBV6-2/TRBV6-3; cdr3_aa: CASTVRVGGDTQYF; cdr3_nt: TGTGCCAGCACTGTCCGGGTTGGGGGAGATACGCAGTATTTT